One T cell receptor (beta chain) is described in this entry. As yet, its antigen is unknown. This record belongs to a study of T cell responses to AZD1222 COVID-19 vaccine. The repertoire was sequenced with immunoSEQ multiplex PCR; TCRdb's copy has only in-frame clones and lacks some. The data hold more than 80,000 clones, with over 75% observed a single time. Study conclusions and caveats: Across spike, vaccine-associated CD4 TCRs were found, dominant at 160-218 and 743-854. Just a handful of people given AZD1222 tested seropositive at baseline. Spike-specific TCR breadth and depth went up after people got two AZD1222 doses.

Investigators merged groups given second doses at roughly 4 or roughly 12 weeks. This material consisted of peripheral blood, taken 28 days after the second AZD1222 dose. The TCR comes from an adult who received the AZD1222 COVID-19 vaccine.

CDR3 region: CASSSLTSGSILGEQYF. The CDR3 DNA follows: TGTGCCAGCAGCTCCCTGACTAGCGGGTCAATCCTCGGCGAGCAGTACTTC. J is TRBJ2-7 and V is TRBV13; 10 bases are shared with TRBD2. Germline CDR1 reads PRHDT; CDR2 reads FYEKMQ (reference sequence). V lost 4 bases to trimming and J lost 6 bases; unmatched junction nucleotides: 15. The CDR3 is 17 amino acids.